Listed below are T cell receptor beta chains from one sample, sequenced in a study of cytomegalovirus exposure and HLA in healthy donors. Assay used: immunoSEQ multiplex PCR; TCRdb lists only in-frame clones, some missing. The sample carries around 110,000 clones, about 76% recorded once. Sequences were obtained from PBMCs. The receptor set was obtained from a woman aged 25 to 45 in good health and CMV-seronegative. The CDR3 runs from the conserved cysteine through the conserved F or W. The D gene is left open where the match is weak. Expanded clones get a size class; other rows say once, few or many, or leave the size out.

abundance: once
d_gene: .
j_gene: TRBJ1-5
v_gene: TRBV6-1
CDR3nt: TGTGCCAGCAGTGAAGCGACTGGCAGGGGTTATAGCAATCAGCCCCAGCATTTT
CDR3aa: CASSEATGRGYSNQPQHF

abundance: .
d_gene: .
j_gene: TRBJ2-3
v_gene: TRBV5-4
CDR3nt: TGTGCCAGCAGCCCGAGCACAGATACGCAGTATTTT
CDR3aa: CASSPSTDTQYF

abundance: .
d_gene: TRBD2
j_gene: TRBJ2-7
v_gene: TRBV13
CDR3nt: TGTGCCAGCAGCTTAGGGGGTTGGGCTAGCGGGGCATCGTCCTACGAGCAGTACTTC
CDR3aa: CASSLGGWASGASSYEQYF

abundance: .
d_gene: .
j_gene: TRBJ1-5
v_gene: TRBV27
CDR3nt: TGTGCCAGCAGTTCCTCAACAGGACGAGCCCAGCATTTT
CDR3aa: CASSSSTGRAQHF

abundance: few
d_gene: .
j_gene: TRBJ1-4
v_gene: TRBV19
CDR3nt: TGTGCCACTCACAGGGAAAAACTGTTTTTT
CDR3aa: CATHREKLFF

abundance: .
d_gene: TRBD2
j_gene: TRBJ2-5
v_gene: TRBV7-9
CDR3nt: TGTGCCAGCAGCTTAGGAACTAGCGGATTACAAGAGACCCAGTACTTC
CDR3aa: CASSLGTSGLQETQYF

abundance: .
d_gene: TRBD1
j_gene: TRBJ2-1
v_gene: TRBV12-5
CDR3nt: TGTGCTAGTGTCGGGACAGACAATGAGCAGTTCTTC
CDR3aa: CASVGTDNEQFF

abundance: .
d_gene: .
j_gene: TRBJ2-2
v_gene: TRBV5-1
CDR3nt: TGCGCCAGCAGCCCGGGGTGGGGAAACACCGGGGAGCTGTTTTTT
CDR3aa: CASSPGWGNTGELFF

abundance: .
d_gene: .
j_gene: TRBJ2-1
v_gene: TRBV18
CDR3nt: TGTGCCAGCTCACGCGGGACAGATGAGGAGCAGTTCTTC
CDR3aa: CASSRGTDEEQFF

abundance: .
d_gene: TRBD2
j_gene: TRBJ2-3
v_gene: TRBV19
CDR3nt: TGTGCCAGTAGTGGCCGAGGGACTAGCGGGAGTCGGAGAGATACGCAGTATTTT
CDR3aa: CASSGRGTSGSRRDTQYF

abundance: .
d_gene: .
j_gene: TRBJ2-2
v_gene: TRBV5-1
CDR3nt: TGCGCCAGCAGCTTAAGCGTGACCGGGGAGCTGTTTTTT
CDR3aa: CASSLSVTGELFF

abundance: .
d_gene: TRBD2
j_gene: TRBJ2-1
v_gene: TRBV9
CDR3nt: TGTGCCAGCAGCTCCGGACTAGCGGGCACGCGCTACAATGAGCAGTTCTTC
CDR3aa: CASSSGLAGTRYNEQFF

abundance: .
d_gene: .
j_gene: TRBJ1-2
v_gene: TRBV6-1
CDR3nt: TGTGCCAGCAGTAACAGGGTTGGCTATGGCTACACCTTC
CDR3aa: CASSNRVGYGYTF

abundance: few
d_gene: TRBD1
j_gene: TRBJ1-4
v_gene: TRBV18
CDR3nt: TGTGCCAGCTCCCGACAGGGAAAAGGTGAAAAACTGTTTTTT
CDR3aa: CASSRQGKGEKLFF

abundance: .
d_gene: .
j_gene: TRBJ1-1
v_gene: TRBV28
CDR3nt: TGTGCCAGCAGTTCGCGGACAGTCCTTATGAACACTGAAGCTTTCTTT
CDR3aa: CASSSRTVLMNTEAFF

abundance: .
d_gene: TRBD1
j_gene: TRBJ2-5
v_gene: TRBV5-5
CDR3nt: TGTGCCAGCAGCCCAACGACAGGGGGCAGGGAGACCCAGTACTTC
CDR3aa: CASSPTTGGRETQYF

abundance: .
d_gene: .
j_gene: TRBJ1-1
v_gene: TRBV14
CDR3nt: TGTGCCAGCAGTCGTCGTCTCGCGGGGGGCCGTCCTGAAGCTTTCTTT
CDR3aa: CASSRRLAGGRPEAFF

abundance: .
d_gene: .
j_gene: TRBJ1-1
v_gene: TRBV28
CDR3nt: TGTGCCAGCAGTTCCACAGGCGACTGGAATGTCGCTTTCTTT
CDR3aa: CASSSTGDWNVAFF

abundance: .
d_gene: TRBD2
j_gene: TRBJ2-7
v_gene: TRBV5-4
CDR3nt: TGTGCCAGCAGCTTAGCGGGAGGAACGAACGAGCAGTACTTC
CDR3aa: CASSLAGGTNEQYF

abundance: .
d_gene: TRBD1
j_gene: TRBJ2-7
v_gene: TRBV6-1
CDR3nt: TGTGCCAGCAGTGAAGGGACAGGGGCGCCCTTTTGCGAGCAGTACTTC
CDR3aa: CASSEGTGAPFCEQYF

abundance: once
d_gene: .
j_gene: TRBJ1-5
v_gene: TRBV7-9
CDR3nt: TGTGCCAGCAGCTCACAGGGTGATCAGCCCCAGCATTTT
CDR3aa: CASSSQGDQPQHF

abundance: .
d_gene: TRBD1
j_gene: TRBJ1-1
v_gene: TRBV2
CDR3nt: TGTGCCAGCAGTGAAGAAGACAGGGGGGTTTTCTTT
CDR3aa: CASSEEDRGVFF

abundance: .
d_gene: TRBD1
j_gene: TRBJ2-3
v_gene: TRBV27
CDR3nt: TGTGCCAGCTCAGGACAGGGCACAGATACGCAGTATTTT
CDR3aa: CASSGQGTDTQYF

abundance: .
d_gene: .
j_gene: TRBJ1-1
v_gene: TRBV11-3
CDR3nt: TGTGCCAGCAGCGGCAGGGACACTGAAGCTTTCTTT
CDR3aa: CASSGRDTEAFF

abundance: .
d_gene: TRBD2
j_gene: TRBJ2-1
v_gene: TRBV6-1
CDR3nt: TGTGCCAGCAGTGAAGACCCTAGCGGGAGCTCCTACAATGAGCAGTTCTTC
CDR3aa: CASSEDPSGSSYNEQFF

abundance: .
d_gene: .
j_gene: TRBJ1-1
v_gene: TRBV6-5
CDR3nt: TGTGCCAGCAGTTACGGGGGGATGACTGAAGCTTTCTTT
CDR3aa: CASSYGGMTEAFF

abundance: once
d_gene: TRBD1
j_gene: TRBJ2-7
v_gene: TRBV6-1
CDR3nt: TGTGCCAGCAGTGGGGGTTGGGGGACAGGGGTTTACGAGCAGTACTTC
CDR3aa: CASSGGWGTGVYEQYF

abundance: .
d_gene: .
j_gene: TRBJ2-3
v_gene: TRBV30
CDR3nt: TGTGCCTGGCTCGGCACAGGCACAGATACGCAGTATTTT
CDR3aa: CAWLGTGTDTQYF

abundance: .
d_gene: .
j_gene: TRBJ2-2
v_gene: TRBV5-1
CDR3nt: TGCGCCAGCAGCGAGACAGTCACCGGGGAGCTGTTTTTT
CDR3aa: CASSETVTGELFF

abundance: .
d_gene: .
j_gene: TRBJ2-4
v_gene: TRBV21-1
CDR3nt: TGTGCCAGCAGCCCCCACGGGATCCCGTTGATGATAGCCAAAAACATTCAGTACTTC
CDR3aa: CASSPHGIPLMIAKNIQYF

abundance: .
d_gene: .
j_gene: TRBJ1-4
v_gene: TRBV28
CDR3nt: TGTGCCAGCAGTTGGGGAGGGGTGGCTAATGAAAAACTGTTTTTT
CDR3aa: CASSWGGVANEKLFF

abundance: few
d_gene: TRBD1
j_gene: TRBJ1-3
v_gene: TRBV6-1
CDR3nt: TGTGCCAGCAGTGCCTTTAAAACAGGGGTCGGTGGAAACACCATATATTTT
CDR3aa: CASSAFKTGVGGNTIYF

abundance: .
d_gene: TRBD1
j_gene: TRBJ2-7
v_gene: TRBV9
CDR3nt: TGTGCCAGCAGCGTGGGACAGGGGATGTACGAGCAGTACTTC
CDR3aa: CASSVGQGMYEQYF

abundance: .
d_gene: TRBD1
j_gene: TRBJ2-1
v_gene: TRBV5-1
CDR3nt: TGCGCCAGCAGCTTTAACAGGGGATTCGGCACCTACAATGAGCAGTTCTTC
CDR3aa: CASSFNRGFGTYNEQFF

abundance: .
d_gene: .
j_gene: TRBJ2-7
v_gene: TRBV7-2
CDR3nt: TGTGCCAGCAGCTTAGACTACTCCTACGAGCAGTACTTC
CDR3aa: CASSLDYSYEQYF

abundance: .
d_gene: TRBD2
j_gene: TRBJ2-3
v_gene: TRBV19
CDR3nt: TGTGCCAGTAGTACCGGACTAGCGGGAGTCGTGTCTACAGATACGCAGTATTTT
CDR3aa: CASSTGLAGVVSTDTQYF

abundance: .
d_gene: TRBD1
j_gene: TRBJ2-3
v_gene: TRBV4-2
CDR3nt: TGTGCCAGCAGCCAAGTAAAGGGGGCTGGGGCAGATACGCAGTATTTT
CDR3aa: CASSQVKGAGADTQYF

abundance: .
d_gene: .
j_gene: TRBJ2-1
v_gene: TRBV6-5
CDR3nt: TGTGCCAGCAGTGTTTCCGGGAGCTCCTACAATGAGCAGTTCTTC
CDR3aa: CASSVSGSSYNEQFF

abundance: .
d_gene: TRBD2
j_gene: TRBJ2-2
v_gene: TRBV7-8
CDR3nt: TGTGCCAGCAGCAAAATCCTAAGCGGGACCAACACCGGGGAGCTGTTTTTT
CDR3aa: CASSKILSGTNTGELFF

abundance: .
d_gene: .
j_gene: TRBJ2-5
v_gene: TRBV19
CDR3nt: TGTGCCAGTAGTATGGGGCAGGAAGAGACCCAGTACTTC
CDR3aa: CASSMGQEETQYF

abundance: .
d_gene: TRBD1
j_gene: TRBJ1-1
v_gene: TRBV6-6
CDR3nt: TGTGCCAGCAGTATCGCAGACAGGGTCATGAACACTGAAGCTTTCTTT
CDR3aa: CASSIADRVMNTEAFF

abundance: few
d_gene: .
j_gene: TRBJ1-4
v_gene: TRBV7-9
CDR3nt: TGTGCCAGCAGCTTAGCACAGGGAAGTGAAAAACTGTTTTTT
CDR3aa: CASSLAQGSEKLFF

abundance: few
d_gene: TRBD1
j_gene: TRBJ2-2
v_gene: TRBV4-3
CDR3nt: TGCGCCAGCAGCCGAGATCCGGGACAGATACTCGGGGAGCTGTTTTTT
CDR3aa: CASSRDPGQILGELFF

abundance: once
d_gene: TRBD2
j_gene: TRBJ2-3
v_gene: TRBV5-6
CDR3nt: TGTGCCAGCAGCTTGAGCGCGGGGGGCACAGATACGCAGTATTTT
CDR3aa: CASSLSAGGTDTQYF

abundance: once
d_gene: TRBD2
j_gene: TRBJ2-1
v_gene: TRBV30
CDR3nt: TGTGCCTCGACTAGCGGAAGTGAGCAGTTCTTC
CDR3aa: CASTSGSEQFF

abundance: .
d_gene: TRBD1
j_gene: TRBJ1-3
v_gene: TRBV7-2
CDR3nt: TGTGCCAGCAGCTTAGAAGGACAGGGTAACACCATATATTTT
CDR3aa: CASSLEGQGNTIYF

abundance: .
d_gene: TRBD1
j_gene: TRBJ1-4
v_gene: TRBV30
CDR3nt: TGTGCCTGGAGTGACGGGGACAGAAGAAAACTGTTTTTT
CDR3aa: CAWSDGDRRKLFF

abundance: .
d_gene: .
j_gene: TRBJ1-2
v_gene: TRBV18
CDR3nt: TGTGCCAGCTCACCCTACCCCACCCCTAACTATGGCTACATCTTC
CDR3aa: CASSPYPTPNYGYIF

abundance: .
d_gene: .
j_gene: TRBJ1-1
v_gene: TRBV10-3
CDR3nt: TGTGCCATCAGGGGCGGGGGAGATACTGAAGCTTTCTTT
CDR3aa: CAIRGGGDTEAFF

abundance: .
d_gene: .
j_gene: TRBJ2-6
v_gene: TRBV27
CDR3nt: TGTGCCAGCAGTCTCAACACCCCAACAGGTGCCGGGGCCAACGTCCTGACTTTC
CDR3aa: CASSLNTPTGAGANVLTF

abundance: .
d_gene: .
j_gene: TRBJ1-1
v_gene: TRBV28
CDR3nt: TGTGCCAGCAGTTTTCACAGGAAGGGCACTGAAGCTTTCTTT
CDR3aa: CASSFHRKGTEAFF

abundance: few
d_gene: .
j_gene: TRBJ2-1
v_gene: TRBV5-6
CDR3nt: TGTGCCAGCAGCCCTGGTAGGGGGTTAAGCTCCTACAATGAGCAGTTCTTC
CDR3aa: CASSPGRGLSSYNEQFF

abundance: .
d_gene: TRBD1
j_gene: TRBJ1-5
v_gene: TRBV2
CDR3nt: TGTGCCAGCAGGCGGGACAGCCTTAGCAATCAGCCCCAGCATTTT
CDR3aa: CASRRDSLSNQPQHF

abundance: few
d_gene: TRBD2
j_gene: TRBJ2-1
v_gene: TRBV11-3
CDR3nt: TGTGCCAGCAGCTTAGGGTTGGGAGCGGGAGGATCCTACAATGAGCAGTTCTTC
CDR3aa: CASSLGLGAGGSYNEQFF

abundance: once
d_gene: .
j_gene: TRBJ1-2
v_gene: TRBV14
CDR3nt: TGTGCCAGCAGCCAAGCTGCTAACTATGGCTACACCTTC
CDR3aa: CASSQAANYGYTF

abundance: .
d_gene: .
j_gene: TRBJ2-7
v_gene: TRBV19
CDR3nt: TGTGCCAGTAGTATCTCGCACAGTTCCCCCTACGAGCAGTACTTC
CDR3aa: CASSISHSSPYEQYF

abundance: once
d_gene: TRBD2
j_gene: TRBJ2-7
v_gene: TRBV7-9
CDR3nt: TGTGCCAGCAGTTCAACCGGGACTAGCATCTACGAGCAGTACTTC
CDR3aa: CASSSTGTSIYEQYF

abundance: .
d_gene: TRBD1
j_gene: TRBJ1-1
v_gene: TRBV5-1
CDR3nt: TGCGCCAGCAGCTATGAGACAGGGGCCACTGAAGCTTTCTTT
CDR3aa: CASSYETGATEAFF

abundance: .
d_gene: TRBD2
j_gene: TRBJ2-7
v_gene: TRBV11-2
CDR3nt: TGTGCCAGCAGCTTAGCGGGAGGCCCCTACGAGCAGTACTTC
CDR3aa: CASSLAGGPYEQYF